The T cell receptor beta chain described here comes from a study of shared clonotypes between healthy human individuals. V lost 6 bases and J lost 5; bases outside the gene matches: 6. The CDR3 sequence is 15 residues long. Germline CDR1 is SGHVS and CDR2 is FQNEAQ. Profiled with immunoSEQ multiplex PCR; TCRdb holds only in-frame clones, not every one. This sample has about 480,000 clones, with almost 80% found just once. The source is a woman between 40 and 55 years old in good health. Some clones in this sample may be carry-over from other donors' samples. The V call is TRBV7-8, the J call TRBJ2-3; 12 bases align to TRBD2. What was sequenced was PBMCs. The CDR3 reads CASSLLAGGRDTQYF. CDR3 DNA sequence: TGTGCCAGCAGTTTACTAGCGGGAGGCCGAGATACGCAGTATTTT.